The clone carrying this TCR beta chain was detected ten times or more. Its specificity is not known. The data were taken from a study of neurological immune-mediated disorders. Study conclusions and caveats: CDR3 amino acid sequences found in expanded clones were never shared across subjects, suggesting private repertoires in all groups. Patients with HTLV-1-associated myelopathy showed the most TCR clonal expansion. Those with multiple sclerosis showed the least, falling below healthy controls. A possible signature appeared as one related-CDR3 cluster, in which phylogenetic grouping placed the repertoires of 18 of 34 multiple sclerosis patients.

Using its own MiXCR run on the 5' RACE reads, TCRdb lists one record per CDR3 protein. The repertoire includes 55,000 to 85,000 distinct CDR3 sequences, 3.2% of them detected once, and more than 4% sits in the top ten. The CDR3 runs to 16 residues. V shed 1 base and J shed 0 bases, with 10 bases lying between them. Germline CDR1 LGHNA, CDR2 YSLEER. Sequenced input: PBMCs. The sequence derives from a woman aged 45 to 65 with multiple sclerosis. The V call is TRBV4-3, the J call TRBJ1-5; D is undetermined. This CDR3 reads CASSQGGDTSNQPQHF. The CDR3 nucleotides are TGCGCCAGCAGCCAAGGAGGAGATACTAGCAATCAGCCCCAGCATTTT.